The 12 T cell receptor beta chains below were found in one sample sequenced in a study of shared clonotypes between healthy human individuals. Sequencing was performed with immunoSEQ multiplex PCR; in TCRdb, only in-frame clones are kept and a portion is missing. This table holds around 690,000 clones, about 92% found once. Sample: memory CD8+ T cells from PBMCs. As for subset: CD45RO+ cells pooled with CCR7-negative TemRA cells. The receptors originated from a young man in good health. Some clones in this sample may be carry-over from other donors' samples.

The chain has TRBV4-1 and TRBJ2-1; D is perhaps TRBD2 (5 bases). The germline CDR1 and CDR2 sequences are MGHRA and YSYEKL. V shed 2 bases and J shed 0 bases, with 14 bases lying between them. The CDR3 extends over 17 amino acids. CDR3 DNA: TGCGCCAGCAGCCAATCAGGACTCCCCAGCTCCTACAATGAGCAGTTCTTC. Translating it yields CASSQSGLPSSYNEQFF.

The chain's CDR3 is CASRKGPNTGELFF. The DNA of the CDR3 is TGTGCCAGCAGGAAGGGACCTAATACCGGGGAGCTGTTTTTT. This chain links TRBV28 with TRBJ2-2; either TRBD1 or TRBD2 may supply D (5 bases each). The CDR3 sequence is 14 residues long. CDR1 and CDR2 (germline): MDHEN, SYDVKM. The V end lost 6 bases, the J end lost 5 bases, and 13 bases lay between the germline ends. Full variable domain (missing parts from reference TRBV28 and TRBJ2-2): DVKVTQSSRYLVKRTGEKVFLECVQDMDHENMFWYRQDPGLGLRLIYFSYDVKMKEKGDIPEGYSVSREKKERFSLILESASTNQTSMYLCASRKGPNTGELFFGEGSRLTVL.

The chain carries TRBV27 and TRBJ2-1; 7 nucleotides align to TRBD2. The germline gives CDR1 MNHEY, CDR2 SMNVEV (reference sequence). This CDR3 is built from 15 residues. With 2 bases clipped from V and 8 bases from J, the junction kept 9 bases outside the gene matches. CDR3 sequence: CASSLSGTPLYEQFF. The CDR3 nucleotides are TGTGCCAGCAGTTTAAGCGGGACCCCCCTATATGAGCAGTTCTTC.

CDR3 nucleotide sequence: TGTGCCAGCAGCCCGGGGGCTTGGTACAATGAGCAGTTCTTC. Translated: CASSPGAWYNEQFF. The chain couples TRBV28 to TRBJ2-1; possibly TRBD1 or TRBD2 for D (6 bases each). The CDR3 is 14 residues long. CDR1 is MDHEN and CDR2 is SYDVKM in the germline V gene. The V and J ends lost 6 bases and 4 bases respectively, with 13 bases between them.

The genes are TRBV9 and TRBJ1-1; weak D call: TRBD1 (5 bases). The V gene's germline CDR1 is SGDLS and CDR2 YYNGEE. Trimming removed 0 bases from V and 1 base from J, with 10 bases in between. The CDR3 totals 15 residues. DNA for the CDR3: TGTGCCAGCAGCGTAGGGGGCGCGCAGAACACTGAAGCTTTCTTT. Protein product: CASSVGGAQNTEAFF.

CDR3 sequence (DNA): TGTGCGCGGACAGGGAAGAGCTACGAGCAGTACTTC. Translation gives CARTGKSYEQYF. The rearrangement links TRBV4-2 to TRBJ2-7; 8 bases map to TRBD1. This CDR3 region has 12 residues. Germline V gene sequence: CDR1 LGHNA, CDR2 YNFKEQ.

This chain links TRBV7-9 with TRBJ1-1, with 7 bases matching TRBD1. V was clipped by 5 bases and J by 5 bases; unmatched bases: 2. The germline V gene encodes CDR1 SEHNR and CDR2 FQNEAQ (reference sequence). The CDR3 sequence is 12 residues long. The CDR3: CASSPTGTEAFF. DNA of the CDR3: TGTGCCAGCAGCCCGACAGGGACTGAAGCTTTCTTT.

J is TRBJ1-1 and V is TRBV7-9; no reliable D call. This CDR3 contains 13 residues. Between the trimmed V and J ends, which lost 6 bases and 3 bases, there was a span of 11 bases. Germline V CDR1 and CDR2: SEHNR, FQNEAQ (reference sequence). The CDR3 nucleotides read TGTGCCAGCAGTAGAGACGGCTACACTGAAGCTTTCTTT. This encodes CASSRDGYTEAFF.

The chain couples TRBV27 to TRBJ2-3; D possibly corresponds to TRBD1 (5 bases). The CDR3 spans 14 residues. V was pared by 7 bases and J by 4 bases, with 15 bases between. In germline, CDR1 is MNHEY, CDR2 SMNVEV (reference sequence). CDR3 protein: CASNTQGGADTQYF. For the CDR3, the DNA is TGTGCCAGCAACACCCAGGGCGGCGCAGATACGCAGTATTTT.

The V gene is TRBV5-4, the J gene TRBJ2-1, with 7 bases lining up with TRBD2. From germline, CDR1 is SGHNT and CDR2 YYREEE (reference sequence). The CDR3 sequence is 15 residues long. The junction had 3 bases not matched to a gene; V was cut back by 0 bases and J by 3 bases. In DNA form, the CDR3 reads TGTGCCAGCAGCTTGGAGGCGGGAGACTACAATGAGCAGTTCTTC. It specifies CASSLEAGDYNEQFF.

This chain links TRBV12-5 with TRBJ2-1; either TRBD1 or TRBD2 may supply D (6 bases each). Germline assignment: CDR1 LGHNT and CDR2 FRNRAP. The CDR3 covers 16 residues. V gave up 0 bases and J gave up 3 bases, with 12 bases separating them. CDR3 bases: TGTGCTAGTGGTTTGGTGGAGGGGGGCATCTACAATGAGCAGTTCTTC. Translation gives CASGLVEGGIYNEQFF. Together with reference TRBV12-5 and TRBJ2-1, the CDR3 gives the full variable domain: DARVTQTPRHKVTEMGQEVTMRCQPILGHNTVFWYRQTMMQGLELLAYFRNRAPLDDSGMPKDRFSAEMPDATLATLKIQPSEPRDSAVYFCASGLVEGGIYNEQFFGPGTRLTVL.

The rearrangement joins TRBV9 to TRBJ1-2; D is perhaps TRBD1 (6 bases). Trimming removed 3 bases at V and 7 bases at J, with 10 bases between. The germline V gene encodes CDR1 SGDLS and CDR2 YYNGEE. The CDR3 is 12 amino acids. The CDR3: CASSATGTGYTF. The DNA of the CDR3 is TGTGCCAGCAGCGCAACAGGGACTGGCTACACCTTC.